These 20 T cell receptor beta chains originate from one sample sequenced in a study of T cells in Graves' hyperthyroidism and ophthalmopathy. Template material for amplifying TCR beta CDR3 regions consisted of RNA transcripts. HTBI primers were used for first-round RT-PCR of the TCR CDR3. TCRdb ran MiXCR on the multiplex PCR reads and lists one entry per CDR3 protein. The table includes about 130,000 distinct CDR3 sequences, less than 25% detected once. The sequenced sample consisted of blood. All receptors derive from a woman in her forties or fifties with Graves' hyperthyroidism that later progressed to Graves' ophthalmopathy.

This clonotype was detected a few times. The chain links TRBV5-1 to TRBJ1-4; maybe TRBD1 (6 bases). The CDR3 is 16 amino acids. Germline V gives CDR1 SGHRS, CDR2 YFSETQ. The V and J ends lost 0 bases and 2 bases respectively, with 11 bases between them. The CDR3 sequence: CASSLGTGSTNEKLFF. As DNA, the CDR3 is TGCGCCAGCAGCTTGGGAACAGGGTCCACTAATGAAAAACTGTTTTTT.

A remark on this clonotype: This may be a read error, as it is one base from a much larger clone. J is TRBJ2-2 and V is TRBV2; D is perhaps TRBD1 (6 bases). The germline V and J ends were trimmed by 7 bases and 0 bases, with 9 bases remaining between them. Germline loops: CDR1 SNHLY, CDR2 FYNNEI. CDR3 size: 14 residues. The CDR3 region is CASKRTANTGELFF. CDR3 DNA: TGTGCCAGCAAGCGGACAGCGAACACCGGGGAGCTGTTTTTT.

V usage is TRBV7-6 and J usage is TRBJ2-1; 10 positions agree with TRBD2. The germline V gene encodes CDR1 SGHVS and CDR2 FNYEAQ. Losses at the gene ends were 7 bases for V and 10 bases for J; bases not matched to a gene: 10. The length of the CDR3 is 14 residues. CDR3 sequence reads: CASTPGVAGGEQFF. The CDR3, as DNA: TGTGCCAGCACCCCGGGGGTAGCGGGGGGCGAGCAGTTCTTC.

This clonotype was seen repeatedly, ten times or more. As DNA, the CDR3 is TGCGCCAGCAGCTTGGGGACAGGCTCCTATGGCTACACCTTC. It encodes CASSLGTGSYGYTF. This chain links TRBV5-1 with TRBJ1-2; 7 nucleotides align to TRBD1. V lost 0 bases to trimming and J lost 4 bases; unmatched junction nucleotides: 3. The CDR3 covers 14 residues. Germline CDR1 SGHRS, CDR2 YFSETQ.

This clonotype appeared a few times. The chain joins TRBV29-1 to TRBJ2-3; D is perhaps TRBD1 (6 bases). V was shortened by 5 bases and J by 1 base, with 16 bases between the two germline ends. There are 15 residues in the CDR3. Germline V gene lookup returns CDR1 SQVTM and CDR2 ANQGSEA. The CDR3 DNA sequence: TGCAGCGTTCTCTACAGGGTTAGGGGCACAGATACGCAGTATTTT. It codes for CSVLYRVRGTDTQYF.

This clonotype was counted between two and nine times. The chain links TRBV28 to TRBJ2-4, with TRBD2 as a possible D gene (5 bases). Trimming took 4 bases from V and 9 from J, leaving 13 bases between them. The CDR3 contains 13 residues. From germline, CDR1 is MDHEN and CDR2 SYDVKM. The CDR3 DNA is TGTGCCAGCAGTTCCGGGATGAGGACCATTCAGTACTTC. Translated, it gives CASSSGMRTIQYF.

This clonotype has ten or more counts. V usage is TRBV30 and J usage is TRBJ2-7, with D perhaps given as TRBD1 or TRBD2 (5 bases each). The CDR3 consists of 11 residues. The V end lost 3 bases, the J end lost 7 bases, and 10 bases lay between the germline ends. CDR1 is GTSNPN, CDR2 SVGIG, per germline (reference sequence). For the CDR3, the DNA is TGTGCCTGGAGCACTAGGGGAGAGCAGTACTTC. It encodes CAWSTRGEQYF.

This clonotype has more than one count but fewer than ten. The chain combines TRBV6-1 with TRBJ2-7; TRBD1 matches at 7 bases. CDR1 is MNHNS and CDR2 is SASEGT in the germline V gene. J lost 1 base, V lost 6 bases, and 6 bases had no gene match. The CDR3 runs 14 residues. The CDR3 region has the DNA TGTGCCAGCAGCCCGGGACAGAGGTCCTACGAGCAGTACTTC. This translates into CASSPGQRSYEQYF.

This clonotype was found many times. This chain joins TRBV2 and TRBJ2-7; D is unresolved. CDR1 and CDR2 from the germline V gene are SNHLY and FYNNEI. CDR3 length: 12 amino acids. V lost 4 bases to trimming and J lost 5 bases, with 9 bases between them. The DNA for the CDR3 is TGTGCCAGCAGTGGACGGCGAAACGAGCAGTACTTC. It yields the protein CASSGRRNEQYF.

This clonotype was detected ten times or more. The chain couples TRBV11-2 to TRBJ2-1, with TRBD2 identical over 12 bases. Trimming at V came to 2 bases and at J to 7 bases, leaving 6 bases not matched to a gene. Germline V gene data show CDR1 as SGHAT and CDR2 as FQNNGV. The CDR3 extends over 16 amino acids. CDR3 sequence: CASSLSRTSGRNEQFF. In DNA form, the CDR3 reads TGTGCCAGCAGCTTAAGTAGAACTAGCGGGAGGAATGAGCAGTTCTTC.

This clonotype was detected many times. The chain is built from TRBV10-3 and TRBJ1-2; D not certain. V was clipped by 7 bases and J by 0 bases, with 9 bases between them. The germline CDR1 and CDR2 sequences are ENHRY and SYGVKD. The CDR3 sequence is 13 residues long. The CDR3: CAITTDPNYGYTF. The CDR3 DNA follows: TGTGCCATCACTACAGACCCTAACTATGGCTACACCTTC.

At least ten counts were recorded for this clonotype. The rearrangement uses TRBV7-2 and TRBJ1-2, with unresolved D. The V end lost 5 bases, the J end lost 5 bases, and 9 bases lay between the germline ends. Germline assignment: CDR1 SGHTA and CDR2 FQGNSA. This CDR3 has 12 amino acids. The CDR3 bases are TGTGCCAGCAGCCCGGACGGGTATGGCTACACCTTC. It codes for CASSPDGYGYTF.

This clonotype came up a few times. The V and J genes are TRBV29-1 and TRBJ2-3; D tentatively fits TRBD1 or TRBD2 (5 bases each). CDR3 length equals 14 residues. The germline CDR1 and CDR2 sequences are SQVTM and ANQGSEA. Trimming took 8 bases from V and 1 from J, leaving 16 bases between them. The CDR3 DNA reads TGCAGCTTCCTCGGGGCCCGAGGCACAGATACGCAGTATTTT. This codes for CSFLGARGTDTQYF.

This clonotype was counted many times. The chain uses TRBV2 and TRBJ2-2; D assignment may be TRBD1 or TRBD2 (6 bases each). The CDR3 has 17 residues. Between the trimmed V and J ends, which lost 5 bases and 0 bases, there was a span of 16 bases. Germline CDR1 is SNHLY and CDR2 is FYNNEI. CDR3 amino acids: CASSRTGGRANTGELFF. The CDR3 DNA follows: TGTGCCAGCAGTCGAACTGGGGGGCGGGCGAACACCGGGGAGCTGTTTTTT.

The chain recombines TRBV19 with TRBJ2-3, with 8 positions matching TRBD2. The CDR3 consists of 14 residues. CDR1 LNHDA and CDR2 SQIVND come from the germline V gene (reference sequence). V lost 6 bases, J lost 5 bases, and 7 bases stayed unmatched. CDR3 protein: CASSKGLAGDTQYF. Written as DNA, the CDR3 is TGTGCCAGTAGCAAAGGACTAGCTGGAGATACGCAGTATTTT.

This clonotype showed up many times. The chain joins TRBV27 to TRBJ1-1; D uncertain. V was shortened by 3 bases and J by 8 bases, with 10 bases between the two germline ends. Germline values: CDR1 MNHEY, CDR2 SMNVEV (reference sequence). The CDR3 loop spans 12 amino acids. CDR3 sequence: CASSLLGREAFF. The CDR3 DNA follows: TGTGCCAGCAGTTTGTTGGGTAGGGAAGCTTTCTTT.

There are many counts of this clonotype. This CDR3 is CSASRGEAFF. The CDR3 region has the DNA TGCAGTGCTAGCAGGGGCGAGGCTTTCTTT. The J gene is TRBJ1-1, the V gene TRBV20-1, with D maybe TRBD1 (6 bases). The V end was cut by 3 bases, the J end by 11 bases, with 10 bases between. The CDR3 contains 10 residues. Looked up from germline, CDR1 is DFQATT and CDR2 is SNEGSKA (reference sequence).

V is TRBV6-2 or TRBV6-3 and J is TRBJ2-7; tentatively, D is TRBD1 (6 bases). The CDR3 length is 14 residues. In germline, CDR1 is MNHEY, CDR2 SVGEGT. V lost 11 bases to trimming and J lost 2 bases, with 19 bases between them. The CDR3: CAGKMDSQTYEQYF. The CDR3 bases are TGTGCCGGCAAGATGGACAGCCAAACCTACGAGCAGTACTTC.

In its sample, this clonotype was seen many times. The chain links TRBV28 to TRBJ2-1; 13 bases map to TRBD2. V shed 1 base and J 8 bases; nucleotides not matched to a gene: 8. The CDR3 consists of 17 residues. The germline CDR1 and CDR2 sequences are MDHEN and SYDVKM. CDR3 in DNA: TGTGCCAGCAGTTTATCTCAAGGACTAGCGGGAGTCCATGAGCAGTTCTTC. Translation: CASSLSQGLAGVHEQFF.

CDR3 sequence: CAISKDKEKAFF. The CDR3 DNA is TGTGCCATCAGTAAAGATAAGGAAAAAGCTTTCTTT. This chain connects TRBV10-3 to TRBJ1-1; D unresolved. With 5 bases removed from V and 9 bases from J, the gap between germline ends came to 13 bases. The CDR3 runs to 12 residues. Germline loops: CDR1 ENHRY, CDR2 SYGVKD.